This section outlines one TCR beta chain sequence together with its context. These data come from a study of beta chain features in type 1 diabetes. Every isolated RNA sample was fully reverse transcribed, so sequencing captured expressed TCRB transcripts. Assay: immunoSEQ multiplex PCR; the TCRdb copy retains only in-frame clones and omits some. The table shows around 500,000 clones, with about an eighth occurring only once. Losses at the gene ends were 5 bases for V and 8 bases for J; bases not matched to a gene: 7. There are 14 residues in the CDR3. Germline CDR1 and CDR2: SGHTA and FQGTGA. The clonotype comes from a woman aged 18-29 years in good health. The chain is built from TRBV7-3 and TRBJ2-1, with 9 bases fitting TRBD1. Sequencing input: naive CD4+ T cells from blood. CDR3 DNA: TGTGCCAGCAGCCCGGGACAGGGTTATCATGAGCAGTTCTTC. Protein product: CASSPGQGYHEQFF. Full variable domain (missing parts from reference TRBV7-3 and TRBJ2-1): GAGVSQTPSNKVTEKGKYVELRCDPISGHTALYWYRQSLGQGPEFLIYFQGTGAADDSGLPNDRFFAVRPEGSVSTLKIQRTERGDSAVYLCASSPGQGYHEQFFGPGTRLTVL.